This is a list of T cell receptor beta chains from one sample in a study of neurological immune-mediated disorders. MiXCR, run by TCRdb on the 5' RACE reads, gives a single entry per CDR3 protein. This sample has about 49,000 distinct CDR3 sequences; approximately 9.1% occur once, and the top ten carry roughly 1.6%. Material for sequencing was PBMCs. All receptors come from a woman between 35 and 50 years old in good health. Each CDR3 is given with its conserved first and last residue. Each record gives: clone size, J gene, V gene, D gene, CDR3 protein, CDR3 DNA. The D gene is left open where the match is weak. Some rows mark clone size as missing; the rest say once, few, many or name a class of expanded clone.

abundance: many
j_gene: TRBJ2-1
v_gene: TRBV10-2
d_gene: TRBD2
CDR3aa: CASSEASGGLNNEQFF
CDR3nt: TGCGCCAGCAGTGAGGCTAGCGGGGGGCTAAACAATGAGCAGTTCTTC

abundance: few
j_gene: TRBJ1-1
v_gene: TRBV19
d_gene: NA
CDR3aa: CASSIGAGEAFF
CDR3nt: TGTGCCAGTAGTATAGGAGCAGGGGAAGCTTTCTTT

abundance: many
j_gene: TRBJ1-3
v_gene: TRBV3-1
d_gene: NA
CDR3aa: CASSQPGLRGAIYF
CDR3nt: TGTGCCAGCAGCCAACCGGGACTAAGAGGGGCCATATATTTT

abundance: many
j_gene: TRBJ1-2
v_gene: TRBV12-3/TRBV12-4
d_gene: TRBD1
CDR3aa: CASSLERTGGNGYTF
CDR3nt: TGTGCCAGCAGTCTCGAACGGACAGGGGGCAATGGCTACACCTTC

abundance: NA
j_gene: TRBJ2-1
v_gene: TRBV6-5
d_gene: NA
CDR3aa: CASSSGTNRHDQFF
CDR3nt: TGTGCCAGCAGTTCGGGAACGAATAGACATGACCAGTTCTTC

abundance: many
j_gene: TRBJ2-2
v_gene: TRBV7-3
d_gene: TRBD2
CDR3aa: CASSPGLAASGELFF
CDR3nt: TGTGCCAGCAGCCCCGGACTAGCTGCTAGCGGGGAGCTGTTTTTT

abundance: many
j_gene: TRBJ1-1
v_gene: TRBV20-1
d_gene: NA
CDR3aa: CSARWSRNTEAFF
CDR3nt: TGCAGTGCTAGATGGTCTAGGAACACTGAAGCTTTCTTT

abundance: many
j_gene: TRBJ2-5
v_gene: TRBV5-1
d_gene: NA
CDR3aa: CASSPDQDGVYF
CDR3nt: TGCGCCAGCAGCCCTGACCAGGACGGAGTCTACTTC

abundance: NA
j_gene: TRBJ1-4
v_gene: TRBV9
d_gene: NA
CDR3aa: CASSVGSGPGKKLFF
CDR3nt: TGTGCCAGCAGCGTGGGGAGTGGACCTGGAAAAAAACTGTTTTTT

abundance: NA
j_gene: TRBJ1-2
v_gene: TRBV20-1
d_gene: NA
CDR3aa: CSASNRRYGYTF
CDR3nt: TGCAGTGCTAGCAACAGGCGCTATGGCTACACCTTC

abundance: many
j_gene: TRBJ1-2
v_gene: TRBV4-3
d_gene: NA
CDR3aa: CASSRQVLAGGNYGYTF
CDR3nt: TGCGCCAGCAGCCGGCAAGTGTTGGCAGGTGGGAACTATGGCTACACCTTC

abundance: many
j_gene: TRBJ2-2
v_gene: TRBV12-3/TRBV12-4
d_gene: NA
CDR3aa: CASSLTRNLPRELFF
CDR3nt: TGTGCCAGCAGTTTAACCCGTAACCTCCCCAGGGAGCTGTTTTTT

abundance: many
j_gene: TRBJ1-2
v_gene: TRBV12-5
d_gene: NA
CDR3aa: CASGLQANTGGYTF
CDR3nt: TGTGCTAGTGGTTTGCAGGCCAACACGGGAGGCTACACCTTC

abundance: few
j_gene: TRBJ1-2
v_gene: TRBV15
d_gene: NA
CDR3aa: CATSFPGDPYGYTF
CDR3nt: TGTGCCACCAGCTTTCCAGGGGACCCCTATGGCTACACCTTC

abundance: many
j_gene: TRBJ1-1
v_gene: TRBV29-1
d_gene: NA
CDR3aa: CSVEAGRGNTEAFF
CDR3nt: TGCAGCGTTGAAGCGGGGCGGGGGAACACTGAAGCTTTCTTT

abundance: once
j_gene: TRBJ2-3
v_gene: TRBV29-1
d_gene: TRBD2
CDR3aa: CSVRTRTSGRASDTQYF
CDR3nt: TGCAGCGTCAGGACGCGGACTAGCGGGAGGGCCTCAGATACGCAGTATTTT

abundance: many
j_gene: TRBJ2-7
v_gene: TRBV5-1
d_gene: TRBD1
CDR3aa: CASSPTTGAGRGEQYF
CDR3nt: TGCGCCAGCAGCCCAACTACAGGGGCTGGTCGGGGCGAGCAGTACTTC

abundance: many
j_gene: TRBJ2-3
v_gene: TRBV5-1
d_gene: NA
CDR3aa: CASSSQGDTQYF
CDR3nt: TGCGCCAGCAGCTCACAGGGAGATACGCAGTATTTT

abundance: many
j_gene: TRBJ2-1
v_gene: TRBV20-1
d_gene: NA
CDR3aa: CSAREDNEQFF
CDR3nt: TGCAGTGCTAGGGAGGACAATGAGCAGTTCTTC

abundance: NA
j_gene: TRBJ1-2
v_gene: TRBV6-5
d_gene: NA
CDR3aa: CASGVTSHGYTF
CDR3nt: TGTGCCAGCGGCGTGACTTCCCATGGCTACACCTTC

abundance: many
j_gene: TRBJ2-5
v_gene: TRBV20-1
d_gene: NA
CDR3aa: CSARGGESRLLETQYF
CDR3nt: TGCAGTGCTAGAGGGGGGGAGAGCCGCTTATTGGAGACCCAGTACTTC

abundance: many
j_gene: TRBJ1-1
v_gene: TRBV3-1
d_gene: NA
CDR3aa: CASRGWGTEAFF
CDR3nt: TGTGCCAGCCGGGGTTGGGGCACTGAAGCTTTCTTT

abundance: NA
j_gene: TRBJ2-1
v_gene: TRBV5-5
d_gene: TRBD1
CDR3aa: CASSSSGTGINNEQFF
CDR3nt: TGTGCCAGCAGCTCCTCCGGGACAGGGATCAACAATGAGCAGTTCTTC

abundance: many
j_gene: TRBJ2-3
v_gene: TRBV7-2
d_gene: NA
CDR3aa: CASTAGSATQYF
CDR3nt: TGTGCCAGCACCGCAGGGAGCGCGACGCAGTATTTT

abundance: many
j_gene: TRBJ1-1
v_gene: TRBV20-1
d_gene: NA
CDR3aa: CSAGEVNTEAFF
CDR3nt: TGCAGTGCTGGCGAGGTGAACACTGAAGCTTTCTTT